Presented here are 29 T cell receptor beta chains from one specimen sequenced in a study of blood T cell repertoires in COVID-19. The method was immunoSEQ multiplex PCR; TCRdb's version includes in-frame clones alone and lacks a portion of them. The profile shows around 250,000 clones, approximately 82% of them singletons. The specimen sequenced was peripheral blood. Source of these receptors: an older man with acute or convalescent COVID-19.

The chain uses TRBV3-1 (or the pseudogene TRBV3-2) and TRBJ2-5, with D possibly TRBD1 on 6 matching bases. V lost 5 bases to trimming and J lost 7 bases, with 14 bases between them. CDR3 length equals 13 residues. Germline V CDR1 and CDR2: LGHDT, YNNKEL (reference sequence). As DNA, the CDR3 is TGTGCCAGCAGCGACCCAGGGGCCGGGACCCAGTACTTC. Its protein is CASSDPGAGTQYF.

The chain uses TRBV4-2 and TRBJ2-3; TRBD2 might be the D (6 bases). CDR1 and CDR2 (germline): LGHNA, YNFKEQ. The CDR3 loop spans 15 amino acids. Trimming removed 0 bases from V and 2 bases from J, with 9 bases in between. This chain's CDR3 is CASSQEPRDTDTQYF. The CDR3 DNA follows: TGTGCCAGCAGCCAAGAACCGCGGGACACAGATACGCAGTATTTT.

In its sample, this clone was seen once. V usage is TRBV7-2 and J usage is TRBJ2-7, with 9 bases matching TRBD2. From germline, CDR1 is SGHTA and CDR2 FQGNSA. The CDR3 runs to 15 residues. Trimming cost V 1 base and J 6 bases; bases outside gene matches: 7. CDR3 DNA sequence: TGTGCCAGCAGCTTAGAGGCTAGCGGGGCGGCCGAGCAGTACTTC. This translates into CASSLEASGAAEQYF.

The sample holds a few counts of this clone. V and J are TRBV28 and TRBJ1-5, with 7 bases lining up with TRBD1. Germline V gene sequence: CDR1 MDHEN, CDR2 SYDVKM. V was clipped by 4 bases and J by 5 bases; unmatched bases: 11. The CDR3 totals 16 residues. The CDR3 sequence is CASSSYRQGLHQPQHF. The CDR3 coding sequence is TGTGCCAGCAGTTCCTACCGACAGGGACTTCATCAGCCCCAGCATTTT.

V usage is TRBV19 and J usage is TRBJ2-1; maybe TRBD1 (6 bases). Germline CDR1 and CDR2: LNHDA and SQIVND (reference sequence). The CDR3 spans 13 residues. V lost 5 bases and J 5 bases, leaving 10 bases between the germline ends. CDR3 amino acids: CASSWDKNNEQFF. Here the CDR3 DNA reads TGTGCCAGTAGTTGGGACAAAAACAATGAGCAGTTCTTC.

CDR3 DNA sequence: TGTGCCAGCAGCTCCCCCGGGACAGAGCTCCCCTACGAGCAGTACTTC. Translating gives CASSSPGTELPYEQYF. The chain couples TRBV7-8 to TRBJ2-7; the match to TRBD1 covers 7 bases. This CDR3 has 16 residues. Germline V lookup: CDR1 SGHVS, CDR2 FQNEAQ. The J segment lost 2 bases and the V segment lost 4 bases, leaving 11 bases of the junction unmatched.

V gene TRBV27 combines with J gene TRBJ2-1, with 7 bases matching TRBD1. The junction had 15 bases not matched to a gene; V was cut back by 6 bases and J by 7 bases. Germline values: CDR1 MNHEY, CDR2 SMNVEV (reference sequence). This CDR3 is built from 16 residues. The CDR3 DNA is TGTGCCAGCAGGCTAAGGGGGCTGGCTGGACGTAATGAGCAGTTCTTC. Translating gives CASRLRGLAGRNEQFF.

This clone is a singleton in its sample. This chain uses TRBV7-9 with TRBJ2-3, with D possibly TRBD1 on 5 matching bases. Trimming stripped 5 bases from V and 0 bases from J, with 6 bases between. Looked up from germline, CDR1 is SEHNR and CDR2 is FQNEAQ (reference sequence). The CDR3 consists of 13 residues. This CDR3 reads CASSPGSTDTQYF. CDR3 nucleotides: TGTGCCAGCAGCCCAGGGAGCACAGATACGCAGTATTTT.

The chain is built from TRBV18 and TRBJ2-7; TRBD2 agrees at 7 bases. The V and J ends lost 3 bases and 0 bases, in that order; junction bases with no gene match: 2. The CDR3 has 14 amino acids. Germline values: CDR1 KGHSH, CDR2 LQKENI. The CDR3 region is CASSPGGGSYEQYF. The CDR3, as DNA: TGTGCCAGCTCACCCGGCGGGGGCTCCTACGAGCAGTACTTC.

In this sample, this clone turned up a few times. The rearrangement uses TRBV11-2 and TRBJ2-2, with 8 positions matching TRBD2. CDR1 and CDR2 from the germline V gene are SGHAT and FQNNGV. The trim removed 2 bases at V and 4 bases at J, leaving 3 bases unmatched. The CDR3 totals 15 residues. CDR3 coding DNA: TGTGCCAGCAGCTTACCAAGCGGGGGCACCGGGGAGCTGTTTTTT. Its protein is CASSLPSGGTGELFF.

The gene calls are TRBV28 and TRBJ1-6, with 7 positions matching TRBD1. The CDR3 is 15 amino acids. Germline assignment: CDR1 MDHEN and CDR2 SYDVKM. Trimming cost V 3 bases and J 8 bases; bases outside gene matches: 7. The CDR3 sequence: CASSFLGGADSPLHF. CDR3 DNA: TGTGCCAGCAGTTTTCTAGGGGGCGCTGATTCACCCCTCCACTTT.

The chain recombines TRBV28 with TRBJ2-7; 12 positions agree with TRBD1. Germline assignment: CDR1 MDHEN and CDR2 SYDVKM. J gave up 5 bases and V 6 bases, and 8 bases lay outside the gene matches. The CDR3 totals 15 residues. The DNA for the CDR3 is TGTGCCAGCAGGTACGCCGGGACAGGGGGCCACGAGCAGTACTTC. It yields the protein CASRYAGTGGHEQYF. Full variable domain (outside the CDR3, taken from reference TRBV28 and TRBJ2-7): DVKVTQSSRYLVKRTGEKVFLECVQDMDHENMFWYRQDPGLGLRLIYFSYDVKMKEKGDIPEGYSVSREKKERFSLILESASTNQTSMYLCASRYAGTGGHEQYFGPGTRLTVT.

This clone was counted a few times. CDR3 amino acids: CASSQGLASSYNEQFF. The CDR3 coding sequence is TGCGCCAGCAGCCAAGGCCTAGCGAGCTCCTACAATGAGCAGTTCTTC. V gene TRBV4-1 combines with J gene TRBJ2-1, with D maybe TRBD2 (6 bases). This CDR3 comprises 16 residues. CDR1 is MGHRA, CDR2 YSYEKL, per germline. Between the trimmed V and J ends, which lost 1 base and 0 bases, there was a span of 10 bases.

The genes are TRBV27 and TRBJ2-3; 9 bases are a match to TRBD2. CDR1 and CDR2 (germline): MNHEY, SMNVEV (reference sequence). The junction had 10 bases not matched to a gene; V was cut back by 3 bases and J by 6 bases. This CDR3 is 16 amino acids long. The CDR3 sequence is CASSFGGGLATDTQYF. CDR3 DNA: TGTGCCAGCAGTTTTGGTGGGGGACTAGCAACGGATACGCAGTATTTT.

The chain employs TRBV24-1 and TRBJ1-2; TRBD1 aligns across 8 bases. The CDR3 totals 15 residues. V shed 4 bases, J shed 6 bases, and the junction held 9 bases outside the gene matches. Germline-derived CDR1 and CDR2 are KGHDR and SFDVKD. The CDR3 region is CATSEHRGRLDGYTF. As DNA, the CDR3 is TGTGCCACCAGTGAGCACAGGGGGAGGTTAGATGGCTACACCTTC.

This clone was picked up one time. The rearrangement links TRBV6-5 to TRBJ1-1, with D possibly TRBD1 on 5 matching bases. CDR1 and CDR2 (germline): MNHEY, SVGAGI. This CDR3 is built from 14 residues. Trimming shortened V by 6 bases and J by 5 bases, and 16 bases separated the two germline ends. CDR3 sequence (DNA): TGTGCCAGCAGCCCCCTCAGGGAAAGGACTGAAGCTTTCTTT. Its translation: CASSPLRERTEAFF.

The chain is built from TRBV23-1 and TRBJ2-5; D might be TRBD2 (5 bases). TRBV23-1 is an open reading frame, and its role is uncertain. The CDR3 length is 15 residues. The germline V and J ends were trimmed by 0 bases and 1 base, with 9 bases remaining between them. The CDR3 DNA reads TGCGCCAGCAGTCAATCCAGCCGGGGCCAAGAGACCCAGTACTTC. Its translation: CASSQSSRGQETQYF.

The chain links TRBV3-1 (or the pseudogene TRBV3-2) to TRBJ2-3; D is possibly TRBD1 (5 bases). Germline assignment: CDR1 LGHDT and CDR2 YNNKEL (reference sequence). This CDR3 comprises 12 residues. The V gene lost 4 bases and the J gene lost 3 bases, with 5 bases spanning the gap. The CDR3: CASSPGTDTQYF. The DNA of the CDR3 is TGTGCCAGCAGCCCAGGGACAGATACGCAGTATTTT.

The chain employs TRBV11-2 and TRBJ2-2; no definite D call. There are 15 residues in the CDR3. The germline V gene encodes CDR1 SGHAT and CDR2 FQNNGV. With 5 bases removed from V and 1 base from J, the gap between germline ends came to 11 bases. For the CDR3, the DNA is TGTGCCAGCAGCGCTCAGACTCAGAACACCGGGGAGCTGTTTTTT. This translates into CASSAQTQNTGELFF.

This chain links TRBV6-6 with TRBJ1-4, with D hard to call. The ends were cut back, 0 bases at V and 8 bases at J, with 10 bases in the middle. The CDR3 runs 14 residues. Per the germline V gene, CDR1 is MNHNY and CDR2 is SVGAGI (reference sequence). CDR3: CASSYSNSREKLFF. DNA of the CDR3: TGTGCCAGCAGTTACTCTAACAGCAGGGAAAAACTGTTTTTT.

V gene TRBV6-5 combines with J gene TRBJ2-7; D may be TRBD2 (6 bases). The CDR3 has 15 amino acids. The ends were cut back, 7 bases at V and 2 bases at J, with 18 bases in the middle. Germline V gives CDR1 MNHEY, CDR2 SVGAGI. The CDR3 nucleotides read TGTGCCAGCACCTCTATGGGGGGATCCCCCTACGAGCAGTACTTC. Amino acid sequence: CASTSMGGSPYEQYF.

The chain recombines TRBV7-9 with TRBJ1-6; D might be TRBD1 (5 bases). Germline V gene data show CDR1 as SEHNR and CDR2 as FQNEAQ (reference sequence). With 4 bases removed from V and 14 bases from J, the gap between germline ends came to 12 bases. This CDR3 comprises 12 residues. The CDR3 nucleotides are TGTGCCAGCAGCTCGACAGAATTCACCCTCCACTTT. Translating it yields CASSSTEFTLHF.

CDR3 DNA: TGTGCCAGCGCCCTGAGGCCTGGAAACACCATATATTTT. Translated, it gives CASALRPGNTIYF. The chain carries TRBV5-5 and TRBJ1-3, with no clear D. CDR3 length: 13 amino acids. Looked up from germline, CDR1 is SGHKS and CDR2 is YYEKEE (reference sequence). V shed 7 bases and J shed 2 bases, with 10 bases lying between them.

The chain combines TRBV19 with TRBJ1-5; D uncertain. In germline, CDR1 is LNHDA, CDR2 SQIVND (reference sequence). This CDR3 region has 13 residues. Deletions cut 10 bases from V and 1 base from J, with 11 bases between. As DNA, the CDR3 is TGTGCCACAGGTGGTTCCAGCAATCAGCCCCAGCATTTT. Protein: CATGGSSNQPQHF.

In this sample, this clone turned up once. The chain recombines TRBV28 with TRBJ1-6; 10 bases are a match to TRBD1. Germline CDR1 and CDR2: MDHEN and SYDVKM. This CDR3 region has 15 residues. V lost 3 bases and J lost 14; bases outside the gene matches: 10. For the CDR3, the DNA is TGTGCCAGCAGTTTTCCGTTAGGGACAGGGGCTTCCCTCCACTTT. Its translation is CASSFPLGTGASLHF.

The genes are TRBV14 and TRBJ2-2; D remains unclear. CDR3 length: 14 residues. The germline gives CDR1 SGHDN, CDR2 FVKESK. The V end lost 7 bases, the J end lost 0 bases, and 9 bases lay between the germline ends. The CDR3 here is CASTLSANTGELFF. DNA for the CDR3: TGTGCCAGCACCCTCTCCGCGAACACCGGGGAGCTGTTTTTT.

The V gene is TRBV28, the J gene TRBJ1-2; 7 bases fit TRBD1. The trim removed 4 bases at V and 5 bases at J, leaving 10 bases unmatched. CDR1 is MDHEN, CDR2 SYDVKM, per germline. The CDR3 loop spans 15 amino acids. The CDR3 loop is CASSYPGQNSYGYTF. Written as DNA, the CDR3 is TGTGCCAGCAGTTATCCGGGACAGAACTCGTATGGCTACACCTTC.

With respect to this clone: The same CDR3 also results from other DNA sequences found in this sample. The rearrangement links TRBV6-5 to TRBJ2-6; D possibly corresponds to TRBD2 (5 bases). Trimming left V 6 bases short and J 1 base short, with 7 bases between. Germline V gene sequence: CDR1 MNHEY, CDR2 SVGAGI. The CDR3 has 14 residues. Here the CDR3 reads CASSRDSGANVLTF. In DNA, the CDR3 is TGTGCCAGCAGCCGGGATTCTGGGGCCAACGTCCTGACTTTC.

The genes are TRBV5-1 and TRBJ2-5, with 9 bases that match TRBD2. Unmatched junction bases numbered 11, after V lost 0 bases and J lost 5 bases. CDR1 and CDR2 from the germline V gene are SGHRS and YFSETQ. The CDR3 is made up of 17 amino acids. The CDR3 DNA sequence: TGCGCCAGCAGCTTGGCCGGGCTAGCGGGGACCCAGGAGACCCAGTACTTC. Translating gives CASSLAGLAGTQETQYF.